The 10 T cell receptor beta chains reported below all come from one sample, sequenced in a study of tumor-infiltrating lymphocytes in primary liver carcinoma (dated by TCRdb to 2016 to 2017). TRIzol reagent was used to extract blood RNA from unsorted whole blood, while the DNeasy Blood & Tissue kit provided the germline DNA. Sequencing was performed on an Illumina HiSeq 2500. TCRbeta-specific cDNA was reverse-transcribed from around 0.45 ug total RNA using a constant-region primer and ProtoScript II reverse transcriptase. Three nested multiplex PCR rounds, following a slightly modified ARM-PCR procedure, were used to build the TCRbeta libraries. The first two PCR rounds used multiplex TRBV1-TRBV30 forward primers with a Cbeta reverse primer, each for 10 cycles. TCRdb redid the processing of the public reads, applying fastp at Q25 and MiXCR, and retained in-frame beta chains. When rows share a CDR3 protein, they turn into one entry using the most common DNA and genes. The sample contains approximately 330,000 distinct CDR3 sequences, about 61% of them found a single time. About 6.5% of the sample comes from the top ten.

Sequencing used peripheral blood. The source of these receptors is a man between 40 and 49 years old with primary liver carcinoma and hepatitis B virus infection.

The rearrangement links TRBV19 to TRBJ1-5; possible D gene TRBD1, 5 bases. Trimming pared 6 bases from V and 3 bases from J, leaving 15 bases between. CDR3 length: 15 residues. The germline CDR1 and CDR2 sequences are LNHDA and SQIVND (reference sequence). The CDR3 nucleotides are TGTGCCAGTAGACAGGACGGGTTAATCAATCAGCCCCAGCATTTT. This encodes CASRQDGLINQPQHF.

This clonotype was detected ten times or more. The chain is built from TRBV6-5 and TRBJ2-7; D gene unclear. CDR1 and CDR2 from the germline V gene are MNHEY and SVGAGI. The CDR3 has 16 amino acids. V lost 2 bases and J 2 bases, leaving 16 bases between the germline ends. CDR3 sequence: CASSYGRASSPYEQYF. The CDR3 bases are TGTGCCAGCAGTTACGGAAGGGCTTCGTCCCCCTACGAGCAGTACTTC.

Notes on this clonotype: The germline gene is not matched at one end of the junction; a read error may be the cause. V is TRBV11-3 and J is TRBJ1-1; the D is unclear. Germline CDR1 is SGHNT and CDR2 is YENEEA. The CDR3 consists of 15 residues. In DNA, the CDR3 is TGTGCCAACAGCACTTCCCCAGGAGTGCGAACTGAAGCTTTCTTT. Translation gives CANSTSPGVRTEAFF.

To note about this clonotype: This may be a read error: a much more frequent sequence differs by one nucleotide. The chain is built from TRBV12-3 or TRBV12-4 and TRBJ2-1, with 7 bases lining up with TRBD2. The V and J ends lost 2 bases and 10 bases, in that order; junction bases with no gene match: 11. The CDR3 contains 15 residues. CDR3 bases: TGTGCCAGCAGTTTATTTATTAGCGGGCAAACCGAGCAGTTCTTC. This translates into CASSLFISGQTEQFF.

For this clonotype: Given a much more abundant clone one base away, this may be a read error. J is TRBJ2-7 and V is TRBV6-1; no reliable D call. Trimming cost V 5 bases and J 5 bases, with 7 bases left between them. CDR1 and CDR2 from the germline V gene are MNHNS and SASEGT. The CDR3 has 11 amino acids. CDR3 nucleotide sequence: TGTGCCAGCAGTATTCACCACGAGCAGTACTTC. Translating it yields CASSIHHEQYF.

As to this clonotype: No conserved phenylalanine or tryptophan is present at the end of the CDR3, so a read error is the likely explanation. The DNA is left out, because the CDR3 cannot be placed on it with certainty; the CDR3 is given as TCRdb lists it. The chain recombines TRBV6-2 or TRBV6-3 with TRBJ1-5. Germline loops: CDR1 MNHEY, CDR2 SVGEGT. The CDR3 spans 15 residues, counting both ends. CDR3 sequence reads: CASSLDCYSNQPQHL.

The chain is built from TRBV28 and TRBJ1-1, with D unresolved. The germline gives CDR1 MDHEN, CDR2 SYDVKM. The germline V and J ends were trimmed by 6 bases and 4 bases, with 21 bases remaining between them. The CDR3 contains 16 residues. The CDR3 DNA reads TGTGCCAGCAGCATTCAGCCGGGTCCGAACCCCACTGAAGCTTTCTTT. Translating it yields CASSIQPGPNPTEAFF. The variable domain in full, completed from reference TRBV28 and TRBJ1-1, reads DVKVTQSSRYLVKRTGEKVFLECVQDMDHENMFWYRQDPGLGLRLIYFSYDVKMKEKGDIPEGYSVSREKKERFSLILESASTNQTSMYLCASSIQPGPNPTEAFFGQGTRLTVV.

The CDR3 bases are TGTGCCAGCAGCTCATTAGAGACAGGATCCCTCACAGATACGCAGTATTTT. It yields the protein CASSSLETGSLTDTQYF. J is TRBJ2-3 and V is TRBV11-2, with D possibly matching TRBD1 (6 bases). The CDR3 length is 17 residues. Trimming shortened V by 4 bases and J by 2 bases, and 19 bases separated the two germline ends. Germline CDR1 SGHAT, CDR2 FQNNGV.

This clonotype came up a few times. The rearrangement uses TRBV5-6 and TRBJ2-5; no clear D. This CDR3 contains 15 residues. Germline assignment: CDR1 SGHDT and CDR2 YYEEEE. Trimming stripped 1 base from V and 2 bases from J, with 12 bases between. The CDR3 DNA is TGTGCCAGCAGCTTGCGTGTCAGCAGTCAAGAGACCCAGTACTTC. Amino acid sequence: CASSLRVSSQETQYF.

This rearrangement joins TRBV7-9 to TRBJ1-1, with 10 bases identical to TRBD1. Germline CDR1 and CDR2: SEHNR and FQNEAQ (reference sequence). The CDR3 loop spans 12 amino acids. J was trimmed by 11 bases and V by 5 bases; bases with no gene match: 5. CDR3 coding DNA: TGTGCCAGCAGCCTCGGACAGGGGGGGGCTTTCTTT. It specifies CASSLGQGGAFF.